The clone carrying this T cell receptor beta chain was seen many times. Its antigen remains unidentified. The record originates from a study of Graves' ophthalmopathy and Graves' hyperthyroidism. Study conclusions and caveats: A model of 13 signatures distinguished ophthalmopathy from stable hyperthyroidism at around 90% sensitivity and nearly 83% specificity. Blood shared most expanded thyroid clonotypes above 0.001 frequency.

CDR3 length: 15 amino acids. Deletions cut 3 bases from V and 9 bases from J, with 18 bases between. Amplifying from RNA transcripts, the study obtained TCR beta CDR3 regions. HTBI primers served in a first-round RT-PCR, which a second-round multiplex PCR followed. TCRdb reprocessed the multiplex PCR reads via MiXCR and lists one record per CDR3 protein. The profile shows a few hundred thousand distinct CDR3 sequences, approximately 17% of them singletons. Hyperthyroidism was classified as stable if no ophthalmopathy occurred within 18 months of follow-up. Isolation of PBMCs was performed using over 9.5 ml of fresh peripheral blood.

The specimen sequenced was peripheral blood. This chain uses TRBV12-3 or TRBV12-4 with TRBJ1-5, with D tentatively TRBD1 (5 bases). The sequence was collected from an adult woman with stable Graves' hyperthyroidism. CDR3 in amino acids: CASSFSFEGIWPQHF. The CDR3 region has the DNA TGTGCCAGCAGTTTTAGTTTCGAGGGGATATGGCCCCAGCATTTT.